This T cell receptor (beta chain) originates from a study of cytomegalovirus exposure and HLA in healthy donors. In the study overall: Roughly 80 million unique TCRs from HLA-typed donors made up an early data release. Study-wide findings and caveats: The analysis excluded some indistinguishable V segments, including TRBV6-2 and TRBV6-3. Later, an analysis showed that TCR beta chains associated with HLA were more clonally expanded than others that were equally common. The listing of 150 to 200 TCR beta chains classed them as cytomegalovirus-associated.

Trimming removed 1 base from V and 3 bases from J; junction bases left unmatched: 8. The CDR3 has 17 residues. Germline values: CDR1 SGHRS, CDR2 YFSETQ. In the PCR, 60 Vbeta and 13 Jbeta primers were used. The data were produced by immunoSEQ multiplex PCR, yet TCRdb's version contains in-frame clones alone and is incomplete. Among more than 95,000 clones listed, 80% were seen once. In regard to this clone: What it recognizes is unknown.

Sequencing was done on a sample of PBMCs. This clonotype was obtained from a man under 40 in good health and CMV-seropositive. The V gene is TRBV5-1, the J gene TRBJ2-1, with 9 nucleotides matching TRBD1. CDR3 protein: CASSLFFRQGDYNEQFF. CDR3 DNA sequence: TGCGCCAGCAGCTTGTTTTTTCGACAGGGGGACTACAATGAGCAGTTCTTC.